The entry below gives a single TCR beta chain sequence along with its context. This specimen comes from a study of T cell changes during pregnancy in multiple sclerosis. TCRdb keeps only in-frame clones here, not all; method: immunoSEQ multiplex PCR. This table holds about 38,000 clones, 91% found once. Sequencing was performed on CD8+ T cells from peripheral blood mononuclear cells, taken after pregnancy. The clonotype was recovered from a female donor with multiple sclerosis, enrolled in a pregnancy study.

The CDR3 DNA follows: TGTGCCAGCAGCATAGCGGAGCCCGGTGGGGCCCAGTACTTC. As protein: CASSIAEPGGAQYF. The chain joins TRBV6-5 to TRBJ2-5; tentatively, D is TRBD2 (6 bases). The ends were cut back, 6 bases at V and 9 bases at J, with 20 bases in the middle. The CDR3 has 14 amino acids. CDR1 and CDR2 from the germline V gene are MNHEY and SVGAGI.